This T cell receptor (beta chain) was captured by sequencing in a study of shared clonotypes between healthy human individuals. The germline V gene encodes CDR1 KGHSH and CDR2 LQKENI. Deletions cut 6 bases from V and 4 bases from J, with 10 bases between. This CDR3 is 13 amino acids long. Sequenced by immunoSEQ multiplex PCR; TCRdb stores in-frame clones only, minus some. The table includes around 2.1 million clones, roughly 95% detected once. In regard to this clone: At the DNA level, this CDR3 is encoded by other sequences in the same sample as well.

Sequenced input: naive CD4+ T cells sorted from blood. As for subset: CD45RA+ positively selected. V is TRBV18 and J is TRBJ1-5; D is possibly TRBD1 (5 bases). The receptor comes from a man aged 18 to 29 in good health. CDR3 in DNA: TGTGCCAGCTCCCCCGGGGGGAATCAGCCCCAGCATTTT. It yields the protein CASSPGGNQPQHF.